This is a list of T cell receptor beta chains from one sample in a study of T cell responses to AZD1222 COVID-19 vaccine. The table came from immunoSEQ multiplex PCR; TCRdb's copy has only in-frame clones and leaves some out. The sample has about 150,000 clones, roughly nine tenths seen once. The sample here was peripheral blood, taken after recovery from COVID-19. The origin of the receptors is an adult who had recovered from COVID-19. Each CDR3 is given with its conserved first and last residue. Each record gives: J gene, D gene, clone size, V gene, CDR3 protein, CDR3 DNA. D genes are given only for firm matches. Only part of the rows carry a size: once, few, many, or a class if the clone is expanded.

J: TRBJ1-1; D: .; size: .; V: TRBV28; CDR3: CASSLGMGFRTEAFF; DNA: TGTGCCAGCAGTTTGGGCATGGGGTTTCGCACTGAAGCTTTCTTT
J: TRBJ1-2; D: .; size: .; V: TRBV5-1; CDR3: CASSLGPGSSLGNYGYTF; DNA: TGCGCCAGCAGCTTGGGCCCGGGGTCGAGTTTAGGGAACTATGGCTACACCTTC
J: TRBJ1-5; D: .; size: few; V: TRBV28; CDR3: CASSVLGIQDQPQHF; DNA: TGTGCCAGCAGTGTACTCGGAATTCAGGATCAGCCCCAGCATTTT
J: TRBJ2-7; D: .; size: .; V: TRBV28; CDR3: CASSFDREGYEQYF; DNA: TGTGCCAGCAGCTTCGACAGGGAGGGTTACGAGCAGTACTTC
J: TRBJ2-1; D: .; size: .; V: TRBV5-6; CDR3: CASSLAVLVGDEQFF; DNA: TGTGCCAGCAGCTTGGCGGTTTTGGTGGGTGATGAGCAGTTCTTC
J: TRBJ1-4; D: TRBD1; size: .; V: TRBV4-1; CDR3: CASSQASGTGYEKLFF; DNA: TGCGCCAGCAGCCAAGCATCCGGGACAGGGTATGAAAAACTGTTTTTT
J: TRBJ2-5; D: .; size: .; V: TRBV19; CDR3: CASGGSVQETQYF; DNA: TGTGCCAGTGGGGGGAGCGTCCAAGAGACCCAGTACTTC
J: TRBJ1-1; D: .; size: once; V: TRBV12-5; CDR3: CASGSPPTGTEAFF; DNA: TGTGCTAGTGGCTCCCCCCCGACAGGTACTGAAGCTTTCTTT
J: TRBJ1-2; D: .; size: .; V: TRBV3-1/TRBV3-2; CDR3: CASSQAGGTHYGYTF; DNA: TGTGCCAGCAGCCAGGCCGGCGGGACACACTATGGCTACACCTTC
J: TRBJ2-7; D: .; size: once; V: TRBV9; CDR3: CASSVEGTAPYEQYF; DNA: TGTGCCAGCAGCGTAGAAGGGACTGCACCCTACGAGCAGTACTTC
J: TRBJ1-5; D: .; size: .; V: TRBV11-2; CDR3: CASADYSNQPQHF; DNA: TGTGCCAGCGCAGATTATAGCAATCAGCCCCAGCATTTT
J: TRBJ2-5; D: TRBD1; size: .; V: TRBV7-2; CDR3: CASSLGGGPGLETQYF; DNA: TGTGCCAGCAGCTTAGGAGGGGGCCCGGGTCTTGAGACCCAGTACTTC
J: TRBJ2-5; D: .; size: .; V: TRBV9; CDR3: CASSELPHSRETQYF; DNA: TGTGCCAGCAGCGAATTGCCCCATTCCCGAGAGACCCAGTACTTC
J: TRBJ1-2; D: .; size: .; V: TRBV20-1; CDR3: CSARQGNGYTF; DNA: TGCAGTGCTCGCCAGGGAAATGGCTACACCTTC
J: TRBJ1-1; D: .; size: .; V: TRBV6-5; CDR3: CASSYSQRGEAFF; DNA: TGTGCCAGCAGTTACTCGCAACGCGGAGAAGCTTTCTTT
J: TRBJ1-2; D: .; size: .; V: TRBV4-1; CDR3: CASSQDQQNYGYTF; DNA: TGCGCCAGCAGCCAAGATCAACAGAACTATGGCTACACCTTC
J: TRBJ1-2; D: .; size: once; V: TRBV9; CDR3: CASSASGDYGYTF; DNA: TGTGCCAGCAGCGCCTCAGGGGATTATGGCTACACCTTC
J: TRBJ1-3; D: .; size: .; V: TRBV7-9; CDR3: CASSSLLGLGSGNTIYF; DNA: TGTGCCAGCAGCTCCCTCTTGGGTCTGGGTAGTGGAAACACCATATATTTT
J: TRBJ1-2; D: .; size: .; V: TRBV28; CDR3: CASSSYGYTF; DNA: TGTGCCAGCAGTTCCTATGGCTACACCTTC
J: TRBJ2-7; D: TRBD1; size: .; V: TRBV28; CDR3: CASRRQGAPTYEQYF; DNA: TGTGCCAGCAGGCGACAGGGGGCTCCCACCTACGAGCAGTACTTC
J: TRBJ2-7; D: .; size: .; V: TRBV5-1; CDR3: CASSLVPGSYEQYF; DNA: TGCGCCAGCAGCTTGGTACCGGGATCCTACGAGCAGTACTTC
J: TRBJ1-4; D: TRBD1; size: .; V: TRBV5-1; CDR3: CASSIAGTGVEKLFF; DNA: TGCGCCAGCAGCATTGCCGGGACAGGGGTTGAAAAACTGTTTTTT
J: TRBJ2-6; D: .; size: .; V: TRBV5-1; CDR3: CASSLRGRLDSGANVLTF; DNA: TGCGCCAGCAGCTTGCGGGGCAGGCTCGACTCTGGGGCCAACGTCCTGACTTTC
J: TRBJ2-7; D: .; size: once; V: TRBV5-1; CDR3: CASSLAMTNLAYEQYF; DNA: TGCGCCAGCAGCTTGGCGATGACAAACCTCGCCTACGAGCAGTACTTC
J: TRBJ2-3; D: TRBD1; size: .; V: TRBV29-1; CDR3: CSVEGTGDTQYF; DNA: TGCAGCGTTGAAGGGACAGGGGATACGCAGTATTTT
J: TRBJ2-2; D: TRBD2; size: .; V: TRBV2; CDR3: CASSSWGGAGTGELFF; DNA: TGTGCCAGCTCGTCGTGGGGGGGAGCGGGCACCGGGGAGCTGTTTTTT
J: TRBJ1-6; D: .; size: .; V: TRBV12-3/TRBV12-4; CDR3: CASSLLTNSPLHF; DNA: TGTGCCAGCAGTTTGCTTACTAATTCACCCCTCCACTTT
J: TRBJ1-2; D: .; size: .; V: TRBV21-1; CDR3: CASSNSAQTGGDGYTF; DNA: TGTGCCAGCAGCAACTCAGCCCAGACAGGGGGGGATGGCTACACCTTC
J: TRBJ1-1; D: .; size: once; V: TRBV19; CDR3: CASNIQGRTEAFF; DNA: TGTGCCAGTAACATACAGGGCCGTACTGAAGCTTTCTTT
J: TRBJ2-3; D: TRBD2; size: .; V: TRBV18; CDR3: CASSKGLAGGPDTQYF; DNA: TGTGCCAGCTCAAAGGGACTAGCGGGGGGGCCAGATACGCAGTATTTT
J: TRBJ2-7; D: TRBD2; size: .; V: TRBV10-3; CDR3: CATDSSGGTYEQYF; DNA: TGTGCCACCGACTCTAGCGGGGGAACCTACGAGCAGTACTTC
J: TRBJ1-6; D: .; size: .; V: TRBV3-1/TRBV3-2; CDR3: CASSPLDSRNSPLHF; DNA: TGTGCCAGCAGCCCCTTAGACAGTAGGAATTCACCCCTCCACTTT
J: TRBJ2-2; D: TRBD2; size: once; V: TRBV2; CDR3: CASSREVGTGELFF; DNA: TGTGCCAGTAGCCGGGAGGTGGGCACCGGGGAGCTGTTTTTT
J: TRBJ1-1; D: TRBD1; size: .; V: TRBV2; CDR3: CASSEGTGWNTEAFF; DNA: TGTGCCAGCAGTGAGGGGACAGGCTGGAACACTGAAGCTTTCTTT
J: TRBJ1-1; D: .; size: .; V: TRBV5-1; CDR3: CASSLTLTGRAFF; DNA: TGCGCCAGCAGCTTAACCCTGACGGGGAGAGCTTTCTTT